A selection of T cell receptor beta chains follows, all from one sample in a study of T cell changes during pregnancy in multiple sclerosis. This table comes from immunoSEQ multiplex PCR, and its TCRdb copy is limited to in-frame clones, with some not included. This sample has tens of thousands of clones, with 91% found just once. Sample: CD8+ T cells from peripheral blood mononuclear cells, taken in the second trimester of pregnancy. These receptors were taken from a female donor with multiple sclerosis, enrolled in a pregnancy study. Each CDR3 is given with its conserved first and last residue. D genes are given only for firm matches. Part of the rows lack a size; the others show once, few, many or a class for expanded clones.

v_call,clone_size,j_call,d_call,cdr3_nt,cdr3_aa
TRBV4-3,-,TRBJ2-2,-,TGCGCCAGCAGCCAAGCCCTCAGGGGGGCCGGGGAGCTGTTTTTT,CASSQALRGAGELFF
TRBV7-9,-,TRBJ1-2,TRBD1,TGTGCCAGCAGCGCAGCTACAGGGGAACACTATGGCTACACCTTC,CASSAATGEHYGYTF
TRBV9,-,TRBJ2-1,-,TGTGCCAGCAGCCCATTCCTGGCGGGGGCACACAATGAGCAGTTCTTC,CASSPFLAGAHNEQFF
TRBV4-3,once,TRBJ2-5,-,TGCGCCAGCAGCCAAGGGTCAGGGGACGGAGAGACCCAGTACTTC,CASSQGSGDGETQYF
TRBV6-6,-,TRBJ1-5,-,TGTGCCAGCAGTTATGGAGTCCTTAATCAGCCCCAGCATTTT,CASSYGVLNQPQHF
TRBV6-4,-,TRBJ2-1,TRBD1,TGTGCCAGCAGTGAGACAGGGTTTTATGAGCAGTTCTTC,CASSETGFYEQFF
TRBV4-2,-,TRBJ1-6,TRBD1,TGTGCCAGCAGCCAAGATGTCGCAGGGGGCAGTTCACCCCTCCACTTT,CASSQDVAGGSSPLHF
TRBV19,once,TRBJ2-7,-,TGTGCCAGTAGTATAGGAGAGGGTCCCTACGAGCAGTACTTC,CASSIGEGPYEQYF
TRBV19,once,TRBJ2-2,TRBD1,TGTGCCAGTAGTCCAGGGGGCGGTTCCGGGGAGCTGTTTTTT,CASSPGGGSGELFF
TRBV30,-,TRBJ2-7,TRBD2,TGTGCCTGGATTGACGGCGGGAGATCCTACGAGCAGTACTTC,CAWIDGGRSYEQYF
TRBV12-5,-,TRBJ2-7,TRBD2,TGTGCTAGTGGTCCGACCGGGGGGGCCACCTACGAGCAGTACTTC,CASGPTGGATYEQYF
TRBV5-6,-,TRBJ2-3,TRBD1,TGTGCCAGCAGCTTCGGACAGGGGTACCCAGATACGCAGTATTTT,CASSFGQGYPDTQYF
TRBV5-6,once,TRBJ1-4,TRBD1,TGTGCCAGCAGCTTGGGGACAGGGTTTGAAAAACTGTTTTTT,CASSLGTGFEKLFF
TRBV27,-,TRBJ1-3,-,TGTGCCAGCAGTTCGGACTCAGCCTCTGGAAACACCATATATTTT,CASSSDSASGNTIYF
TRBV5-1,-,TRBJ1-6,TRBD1,TGCGCCAGCAGCAAAACCGGGACAGGGAATTCACCCCTCCACTTT,CASSKTGTGNSPLHF
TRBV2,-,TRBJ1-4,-,TGTGCCGGGACGGGGGGCAGGAGCTTTAATGAAAAACTGTTTTTT,CAGTGGRSFNEKLFF
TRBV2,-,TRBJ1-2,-,TGTGCCAGCAGTGACCCGGGTAACTATGGCTACACCTTC,CASSDPGNYGYTF
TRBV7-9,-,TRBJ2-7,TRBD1,TGTGCCAGCATCTCCAGGACAGGCTACGAGCAGTACTTC,CASISRTGYEQYF
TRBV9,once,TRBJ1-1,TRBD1,TGTGCCAGCAGCGTAGACACCGGGACAGGGGGCTGGGGCACTGAAGCTTTCTTT,CASSVDTGTGGWGTEAFF
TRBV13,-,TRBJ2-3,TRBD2,TGTGCCAGCAGCTTAGGCGCCCGGCTAGCGGGGGGAACTAGCACAGATACGCAGTATTTT,CASSLGARLAGGTSTDTQYF
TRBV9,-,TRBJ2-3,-,TGTGCCAGCAGAGGGGTGGCAGATACGCAGTATTTT,CASRGVADTQYF
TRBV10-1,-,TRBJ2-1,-,TGCGCCAGCAGTCACCCCGGGTCGAATGAGCAGTTCTTC,CASSHPGSNEQFF
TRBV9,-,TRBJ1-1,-,TGTGCCAGCAGCGTAGAAAACAGGGCGAACACTGAAGCTTTCTTT,CASSVENRANTEAFF
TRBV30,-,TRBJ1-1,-,TGTGCCTGGAGGGAGAACATGAACACTGAAGCTTTCTTT,CAWRENMNTEAFF
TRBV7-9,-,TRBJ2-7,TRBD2,TGTGCCAGCAGCGAGACCGCAGCGGGAAGCGAGCAGTACTTC,CASSETAAGSEQYF
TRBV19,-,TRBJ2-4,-,TGTGCCAGTAGCCACACGATTAATCGGGACAACAAAAACATTCAGTACTTC,CASSHTINRDNKNIQYF
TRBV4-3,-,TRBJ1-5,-,TGCGCCAGCAGCCAAGATAGAGATCTAAGCCAGCCCCAGCATTTT,CASSQDRDLSQPQHF
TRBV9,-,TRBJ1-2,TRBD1,TGTGCCAGCAGCCCTAGGAAAGGGGGCGACTATGGCTACACCTTC,CASSPRKGGDYGYTF
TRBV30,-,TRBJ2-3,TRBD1,TGTGCCTGGGCCCACGGACAGGGCACAGATACGCAGTATTTT,CAWAHGQGTDTQYF